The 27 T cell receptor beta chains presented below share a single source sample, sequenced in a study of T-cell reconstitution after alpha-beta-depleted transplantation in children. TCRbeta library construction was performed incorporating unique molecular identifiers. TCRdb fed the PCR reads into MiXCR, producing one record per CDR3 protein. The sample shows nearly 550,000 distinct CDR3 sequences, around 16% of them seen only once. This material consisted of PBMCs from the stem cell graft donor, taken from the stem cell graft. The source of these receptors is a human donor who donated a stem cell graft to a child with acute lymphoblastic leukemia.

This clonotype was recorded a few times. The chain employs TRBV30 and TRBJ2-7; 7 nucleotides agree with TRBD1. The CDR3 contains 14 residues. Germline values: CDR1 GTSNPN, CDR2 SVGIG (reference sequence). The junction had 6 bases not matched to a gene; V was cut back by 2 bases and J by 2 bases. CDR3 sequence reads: CAWSTGQAAYEQYF. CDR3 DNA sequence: TGTGCCTGGAGTACTGGACAGGCGGCCTACGAGCAGTACTTC.

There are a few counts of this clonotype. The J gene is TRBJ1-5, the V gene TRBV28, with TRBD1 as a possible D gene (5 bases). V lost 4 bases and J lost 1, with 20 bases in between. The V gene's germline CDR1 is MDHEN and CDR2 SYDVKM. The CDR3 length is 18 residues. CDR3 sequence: CASSWALGGGGSNQPQHF. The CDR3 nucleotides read TGTGCCAGCAGTTGGGCCCTGGGGGGAGGTGGCAGCAATCAGCCCCAGCATTTT. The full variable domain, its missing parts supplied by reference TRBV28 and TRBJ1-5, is DVKVTQSSRYLVKRTGEKVFLECVQDMDHENMFWYRQDPGLGLRLIYFSYDVKMKEKGDIPEGYSVSREKKERFSLILESASTNQTSMYLCASSWALGGGGSNQPQHFGDGTRLSIL.

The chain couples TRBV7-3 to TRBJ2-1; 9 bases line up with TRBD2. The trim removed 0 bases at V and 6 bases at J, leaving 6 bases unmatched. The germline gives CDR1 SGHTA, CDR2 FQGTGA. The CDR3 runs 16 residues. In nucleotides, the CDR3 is TGTGCCAGCAGCTTAACTGCGGGAGGGCCCTCCAATGAGCAGTTCTTC. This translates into CASSLTAGGPSNEQFF.

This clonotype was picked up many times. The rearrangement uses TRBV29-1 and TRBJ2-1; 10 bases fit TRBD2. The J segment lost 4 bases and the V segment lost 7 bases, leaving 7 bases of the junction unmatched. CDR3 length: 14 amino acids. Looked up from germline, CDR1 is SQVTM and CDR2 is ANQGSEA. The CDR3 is CSARGLAEYNEQFF. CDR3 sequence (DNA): TGCAGCGCCCGCGGACTAGCGGAATACAATGAGCAGTTCTTC.

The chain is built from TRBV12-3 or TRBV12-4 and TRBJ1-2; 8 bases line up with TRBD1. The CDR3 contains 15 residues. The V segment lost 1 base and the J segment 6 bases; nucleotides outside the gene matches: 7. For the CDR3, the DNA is TGTGCCAGCAGTTTAGGGACCCGGGACAGGAATGGCTACACCTTC. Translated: CASSLGTRDRNGYTF.

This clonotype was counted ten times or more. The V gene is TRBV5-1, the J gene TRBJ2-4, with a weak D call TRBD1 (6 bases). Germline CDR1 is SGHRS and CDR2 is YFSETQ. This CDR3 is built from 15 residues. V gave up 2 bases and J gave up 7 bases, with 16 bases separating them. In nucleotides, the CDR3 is TGCGCCAGCAGCTTAACAGGGCCGGTAGAGAACATTCAGTACTTC. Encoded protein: CASSLTGPVENIQYF. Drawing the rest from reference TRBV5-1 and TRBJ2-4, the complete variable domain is KAGVTQTPRYLIKTRGQQVTLSCSPISGHRSVSWYQQTPGQGLQFLFEYFSETQRNKGNFPGRFSGRQFSNSRSEMNVSTLELGDSALYLCASSLTGPVENIQYFGAGTRLSVL.

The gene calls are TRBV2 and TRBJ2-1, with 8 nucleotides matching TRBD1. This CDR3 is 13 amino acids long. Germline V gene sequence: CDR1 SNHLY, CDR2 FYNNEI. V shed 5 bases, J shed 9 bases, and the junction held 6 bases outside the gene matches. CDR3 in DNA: TGTGCCAGCAGTCTCGGGACAGGCGTTGAGCAGTTCTTC. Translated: CASSLGTGVEQFF. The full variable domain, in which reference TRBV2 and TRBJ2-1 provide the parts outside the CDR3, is EPEVTQTPSHQVTQMGQEVILRCVPISNHLYFYWYRQILGQKVEFLVSFYNNEISEKSEIFDDQFSVERPDGSNFTLKIRSTKLEDSAMYFCASSLGTGVEQFFGPGTRLTVL.

For the CDR3, the DNA is TGCAGTGCGGAGTTTAACTATGGCTACACCTTC. This codes for CSAEFNYGYTF. This chain uses TRBV20-1 with TRBJ1-2; D not certain. Trimming took 6 bases from V and 1 from J, leaving 6 bases between them. Germline V lookup: CDR1 DFQATT, CDR2 SNEGSKA (reference sequence). There are 11 residues in the CDR3.

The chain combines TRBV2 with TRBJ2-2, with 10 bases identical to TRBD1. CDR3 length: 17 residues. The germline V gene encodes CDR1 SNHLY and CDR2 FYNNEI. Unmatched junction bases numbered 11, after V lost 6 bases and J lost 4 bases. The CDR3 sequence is CASSRDRGSVSTGELFF. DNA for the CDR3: TGTGCCAGCAGCAGGGACAGGGGCTCCGTTAGCACCGGGGAGCTGTTTTTT. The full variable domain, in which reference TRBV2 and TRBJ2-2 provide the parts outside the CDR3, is EPEVTQTPSHQVTQMGQEVILRCVPISNHLYFYWYRQILGQKVEFLVSFYNNEISEKSEIFDDQFSVERPDGSNFTLKIRSTKLEDSAMYFCASSRDRGSVSTGELFFGEGSRLTVL.

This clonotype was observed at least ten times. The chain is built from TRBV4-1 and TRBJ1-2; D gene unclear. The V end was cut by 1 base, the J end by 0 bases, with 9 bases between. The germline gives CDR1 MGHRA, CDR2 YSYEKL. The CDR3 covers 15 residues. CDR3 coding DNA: TGCGCCAGCAGCCAAGGGTCCTTTTCTAACTATGGCTACACCTTC. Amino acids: CASSQGSFSNYGYTF.

CDR3 DNA sequence: TGTGCCAGCAGTTTCGGGATATATCGGGGGCGGGTGAACACTGAAGCTTTCTTT. Translation gives CASSFGIYRGRVNTEAFF. This rearrangement joins TRBV12-3 or TRBV12-4 to TRBJ1-1, with a weak D call TRBD1 (6 bases). Between the trimmed V and J ends, which lost 3 bases and 0 bases, there was a span of 20 bases. The CDR3 totals 18 residues.

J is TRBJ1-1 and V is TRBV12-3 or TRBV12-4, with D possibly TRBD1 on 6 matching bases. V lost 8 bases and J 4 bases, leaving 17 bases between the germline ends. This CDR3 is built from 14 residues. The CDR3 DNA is TGTGCCAGCCCGCCGAACAGGGAGTCCACTGAAGCTTTCTTT. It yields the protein CASPPNRESTEAFF.

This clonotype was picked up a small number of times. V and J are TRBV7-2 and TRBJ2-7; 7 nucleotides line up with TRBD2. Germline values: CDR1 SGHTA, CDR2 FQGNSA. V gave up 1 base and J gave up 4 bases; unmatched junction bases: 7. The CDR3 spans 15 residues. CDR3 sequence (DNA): TGTGCCAGCAGCTTAGTGGGCGGGAGTGTTTACGAGCAGTACTTC. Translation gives CASSLVGGSVYEQYF. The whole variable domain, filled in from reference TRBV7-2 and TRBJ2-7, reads GAGVSQSPSNKVTEKGKDVELRCDPISGHTALYWYRQSLGQGLEFLIYFQGNSAPDKSGLPSDRFSAERTGGSVSTLTIQRTQQEDSAVYLCASSLVGGSVYEQYFGPGTRLTVT.

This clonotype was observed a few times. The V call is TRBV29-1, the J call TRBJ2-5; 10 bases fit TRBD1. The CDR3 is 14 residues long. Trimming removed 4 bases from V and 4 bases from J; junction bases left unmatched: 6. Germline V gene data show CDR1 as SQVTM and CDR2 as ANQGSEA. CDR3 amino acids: CSVAGQGSRETQYF. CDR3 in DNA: TGCAGCGTTGCGGGACAGGGGTCCCGAGAGACCCAGTACTTC.

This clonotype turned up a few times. CDR3 nucleotides: TGTGCCAGCAGCCACTCAGGGGGCTACTACAATGAGCAGTTCTTC. It yields the protein CASSHSGGYYNEQFF. The chain is built from TRBV16 and TRBJ2-1, with 8 bases that match TRBD1. Trimming removed 3 bases from V and 3 bases from J; junction bases left unmatched: 4. The CDR3 covers 15 residues. Germline V lookup: CDR1 KGHSY, CDR2 FQNENV. Variable domain in full (rest from reference TRBV16 and TRBJ2-1): GEEVAQTPKHLVRGEGQKAKLYCAPIKGHSYVFWYQQVLKNEFKFLISFQNENVFDETGMPKERFSAKCLPNSPCSLEIQATKLEDSAVYFCASSHSGGYYNEQFFGPGTRLTVL.

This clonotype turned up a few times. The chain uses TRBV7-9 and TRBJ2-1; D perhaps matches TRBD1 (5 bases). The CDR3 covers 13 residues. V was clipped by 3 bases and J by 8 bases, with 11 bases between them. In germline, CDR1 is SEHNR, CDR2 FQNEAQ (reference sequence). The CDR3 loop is CASSFSGNDEQFF. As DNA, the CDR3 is TGTGCCAGCAGCTTCTCAGGGAACGATGAGCAGTTCTTC.

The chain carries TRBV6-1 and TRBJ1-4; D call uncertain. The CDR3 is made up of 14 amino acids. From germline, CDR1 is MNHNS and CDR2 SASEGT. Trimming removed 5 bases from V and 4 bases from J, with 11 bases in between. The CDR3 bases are TGTGCCAGCAGTCTCCAGGCTTTTAATGAAAAACTGTTTTTT. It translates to CASSLQAFNEKLFF.

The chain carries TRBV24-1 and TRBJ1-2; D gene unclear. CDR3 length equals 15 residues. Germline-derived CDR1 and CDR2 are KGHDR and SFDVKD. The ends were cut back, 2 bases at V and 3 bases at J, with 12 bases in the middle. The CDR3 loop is CATSDWTLAHYGYTF. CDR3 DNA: TGTGCCACCAGTGATTGGACCTTGGCCCACTATGGCTACACCTTC.

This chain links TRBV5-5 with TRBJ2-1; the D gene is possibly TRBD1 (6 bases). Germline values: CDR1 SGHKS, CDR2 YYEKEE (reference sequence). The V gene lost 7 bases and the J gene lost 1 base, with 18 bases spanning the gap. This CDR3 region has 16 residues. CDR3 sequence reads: CASAPGQPPSYNEQFF. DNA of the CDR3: TGTGCCAGCGCCCCCGGACAGCCACCTTCCTACAATGAGCAGTTCTTC.

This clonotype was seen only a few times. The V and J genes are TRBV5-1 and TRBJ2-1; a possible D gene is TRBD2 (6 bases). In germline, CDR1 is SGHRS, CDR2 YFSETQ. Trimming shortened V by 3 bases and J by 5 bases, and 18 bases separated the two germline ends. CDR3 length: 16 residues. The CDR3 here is CASSSPGSRSHNEQFF. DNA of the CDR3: TGCGCCAGCAGCTCTCCCGGGAGTCGGTCCCACAATGAGCAGTTCTTC.

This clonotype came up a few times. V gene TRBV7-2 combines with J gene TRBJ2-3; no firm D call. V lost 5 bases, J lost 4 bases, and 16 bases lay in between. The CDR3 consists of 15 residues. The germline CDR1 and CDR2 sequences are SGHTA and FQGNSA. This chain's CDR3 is CASSPEIAPADTQYF. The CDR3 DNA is TGTGCCAGCAGCCCCGAGATAGCCCCCGCAGATACGCAGTATTTT.

This CDR3 is CASSLAGDGPYEQYF. The CDR3, as DNA: TGCGCCAGCAGCTTGGCAGGGGACGGACCCTACGAGCAGTACTTC. V usage is TRBV5-1 and J usage is TRBJ2-7, with D possibly being TRBD1 (6 bases). Trimming removed 0 bases at V and 2 bases at J, with 12 bases between. Germline V lookup: CDR1 SGHRS, CDR2 YFSETQ. This CDR3 has 15 residues.

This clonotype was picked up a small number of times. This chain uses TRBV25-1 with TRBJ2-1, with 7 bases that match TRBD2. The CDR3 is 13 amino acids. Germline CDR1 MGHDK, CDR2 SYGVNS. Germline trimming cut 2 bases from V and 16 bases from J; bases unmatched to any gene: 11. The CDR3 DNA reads TGTGCCAGCAGTGAAGGGAGGGACGATCCCAGTTTCTTC. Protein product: CASSEGRDDPSFF. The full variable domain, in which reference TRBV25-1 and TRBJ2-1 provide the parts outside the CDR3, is EADIYQTPRYLVIGTGKKITLECSQTMGHDKMYWYQQDPGMELHLIHYSYGVNSTEKGDLSSESTVSRIRTEHFPLTLESARPSHTSQYLCASSEGRDDPSFFGPGTRLTVL.

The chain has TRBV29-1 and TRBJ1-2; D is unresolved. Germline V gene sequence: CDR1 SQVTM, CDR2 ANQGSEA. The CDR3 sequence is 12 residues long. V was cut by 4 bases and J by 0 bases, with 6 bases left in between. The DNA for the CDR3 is TGCAGCGTTGGAGGTACTAACTATGGCTACACCTTC. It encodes CSVGGTNYGYTF.

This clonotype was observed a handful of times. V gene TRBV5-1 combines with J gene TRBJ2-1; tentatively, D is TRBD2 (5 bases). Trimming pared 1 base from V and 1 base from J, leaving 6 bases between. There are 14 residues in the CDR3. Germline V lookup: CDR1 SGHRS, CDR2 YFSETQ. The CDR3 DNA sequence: TGCGCCAGCAGCTTGCCGGGGTCCTACAATGAGCAGTTCTTC. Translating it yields CASSLPGSYNEQFF.

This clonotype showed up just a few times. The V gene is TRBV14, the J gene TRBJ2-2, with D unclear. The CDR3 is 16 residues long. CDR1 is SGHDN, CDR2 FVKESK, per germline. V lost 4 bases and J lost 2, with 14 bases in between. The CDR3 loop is CASSRDSAFNTGELFF. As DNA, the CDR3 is TGTGCCAGCAGCCGCGACTCCGCATTCAACACCGGGGAGCTGTTTTTT.

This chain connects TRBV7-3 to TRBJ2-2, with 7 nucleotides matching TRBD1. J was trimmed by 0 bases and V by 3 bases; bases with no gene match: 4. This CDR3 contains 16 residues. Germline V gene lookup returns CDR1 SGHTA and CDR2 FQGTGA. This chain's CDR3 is CASSFRQGANTGELFF. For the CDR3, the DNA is TGTGCCAGCAGCTTCCGACAGGGCGCGAACACCGGGGAGCTGTTTTTT.